Only a few counts were recorded for the clone carrying this T cell receptor beta chain. Its matching antigen is unknown. The sample is drawn from a study of early T cells in non-severe SARS-CoV-2 infection. Study details: Bulk RNA from unsorted whole blood was sequenced; chains were unpaired. General study findings and limits: Lookups in VDJdb leaned toward anti-spike CD8 responses and missed private and CD4 specificities.

Individual cDNA molecules received unique molecular identifiers during library preparation. MiXCR, run by TCRdb on the 5' RACE reads, gives a single entry per CDR3 protein. The top ten clones hold over 3.5% of a sample with around 82,000 distinct CDR3 sequences, over 9% of them seen once. V was trimmed by 3 bases and J by 1 base, leaving 7 bases between them. CDR1 LGHNT and CDR2 FRNRAP come from the germline V gene. This CDR3 spans 14 amino acids. This chain joins TRBV12-5 and TRBJ2-1, with D hard to call. The TCR comes from an adult who was a healthcare worker with PCR-confirmed SARS-CoV-2 infection or an uninfected control (not recorded which). Sequencing was done on a sample of whole blood. The CDR3 reads CASGLDGSYNEQFF. CDR3 DNA: TGTGCTAGTGGTTTAGATGGTTCCTACAATGAGCAGTTCTTC. The full variable domain, in which reference TRBV12-5 and TRBJ2-1 provide the parts outside the CDR3, is DARVTQTPRHKVTEMGQEVTMRCQPILGHNTVFWYRQTMMQGLELLAYFRNRAPLDDSGMPKDRFSAEMPDATLATLKIQPSEPRDSAVYFCASGLDGSYNEQFFGPGTRLTVL.